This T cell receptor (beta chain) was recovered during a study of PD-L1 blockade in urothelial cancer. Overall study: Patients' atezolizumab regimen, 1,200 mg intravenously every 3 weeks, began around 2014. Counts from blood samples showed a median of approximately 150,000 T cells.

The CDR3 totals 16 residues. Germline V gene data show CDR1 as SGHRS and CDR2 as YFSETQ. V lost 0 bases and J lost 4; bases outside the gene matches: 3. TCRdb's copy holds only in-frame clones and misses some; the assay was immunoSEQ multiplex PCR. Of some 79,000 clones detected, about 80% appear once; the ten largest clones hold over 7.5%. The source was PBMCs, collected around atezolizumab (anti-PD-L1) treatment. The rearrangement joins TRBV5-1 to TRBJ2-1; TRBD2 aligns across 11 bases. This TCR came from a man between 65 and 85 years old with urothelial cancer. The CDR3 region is CASSLGGTSGYNEQFF. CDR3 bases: TGCGCCAGCAGCTTGGGAGGGACTAGCGGTTACAATGAGCAGTTCTTC. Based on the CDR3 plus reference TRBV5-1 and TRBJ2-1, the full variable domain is KAGVTQTPRYLIKTRGQQVTLSCSPISGHRSVSWYQQTPGQGLQFLFEYFSETQRNKGNFPGRFSGRQFSNSRSEMNVSTLELGDSALYLCASSLGGTSGYNEQFFGPGTRLTVL.